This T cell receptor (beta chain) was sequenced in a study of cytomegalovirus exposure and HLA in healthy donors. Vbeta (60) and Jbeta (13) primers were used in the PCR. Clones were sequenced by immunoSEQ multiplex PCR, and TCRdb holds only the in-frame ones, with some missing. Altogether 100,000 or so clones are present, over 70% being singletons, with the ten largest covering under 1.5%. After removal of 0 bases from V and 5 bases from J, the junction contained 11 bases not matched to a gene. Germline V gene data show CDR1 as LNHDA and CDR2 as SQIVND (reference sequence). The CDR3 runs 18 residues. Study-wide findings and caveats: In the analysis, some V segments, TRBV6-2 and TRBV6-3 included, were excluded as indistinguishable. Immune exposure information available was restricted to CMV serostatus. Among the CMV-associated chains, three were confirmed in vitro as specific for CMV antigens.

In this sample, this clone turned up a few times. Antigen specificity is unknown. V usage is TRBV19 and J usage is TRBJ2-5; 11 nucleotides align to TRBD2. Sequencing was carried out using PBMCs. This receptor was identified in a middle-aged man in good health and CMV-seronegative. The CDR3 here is CASSIDLRLAGGGETQYF. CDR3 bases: TGTGCCAGTAGTATAGATCTACGGCTAGCGGGAGGAGGGGAGACCCAGTACTTC.